This TCR beta chain was sequenced during a study of CD8 T cells in ankylosing spondylitis. This clonotype was found many times. TCRdb independently ran MiXCR on the 5' RACE reads; one entry per CDR3 protein. Counted here are 240,000 or so distinct CDR3 sequences, 7.5% to 9% occurring once; the ten biggest clones make up nearly 7%. Trimming left V 1 base short and J 6 bases short, with 10 bases between. The CDR3 runs to 14 residues. CDR1 is LGHNA, CDR2 YNFKEQ, per germline. The receptor was derived from a male donor with ankylosing spondylitis or in good health (not recorded which). Sequenced input: blood, either unsorted or a sorted T cell fraction (not recorded which). This chain connects TRBV4-2 to TRBJ2-1, with D perhaps TRBD1 (5 bases). This CDR3 reads CASSQAQGFNEQFF. In DNA, the CDR3 is TGTGCCAGCAGCCAAGCTCAGGGTTTCAATGAGCAGTTCTTC.